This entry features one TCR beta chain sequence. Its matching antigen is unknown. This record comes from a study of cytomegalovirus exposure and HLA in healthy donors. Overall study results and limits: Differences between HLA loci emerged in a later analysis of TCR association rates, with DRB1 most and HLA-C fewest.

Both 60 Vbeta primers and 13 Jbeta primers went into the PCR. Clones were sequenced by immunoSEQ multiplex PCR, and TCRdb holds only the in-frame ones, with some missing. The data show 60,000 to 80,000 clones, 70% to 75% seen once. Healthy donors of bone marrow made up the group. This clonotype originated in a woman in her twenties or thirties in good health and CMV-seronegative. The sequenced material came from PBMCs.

The CDR3 protein is CATRSSATNEKLFF. The CDR3 DNA sequence: TGCGCCACCCGTTCGTCCGCAACTAATGAAAAACTGTTTTTT. The chain recombines TRBV5-1 with TRBJ1-4; D unresolved. This CDR3 contains 14 residues. Germline V CDR1 and CDR2: SGHRS, YFSETQ. V dropped 9 bases and J dropped 0 bases, with 12 bases sitting between them.